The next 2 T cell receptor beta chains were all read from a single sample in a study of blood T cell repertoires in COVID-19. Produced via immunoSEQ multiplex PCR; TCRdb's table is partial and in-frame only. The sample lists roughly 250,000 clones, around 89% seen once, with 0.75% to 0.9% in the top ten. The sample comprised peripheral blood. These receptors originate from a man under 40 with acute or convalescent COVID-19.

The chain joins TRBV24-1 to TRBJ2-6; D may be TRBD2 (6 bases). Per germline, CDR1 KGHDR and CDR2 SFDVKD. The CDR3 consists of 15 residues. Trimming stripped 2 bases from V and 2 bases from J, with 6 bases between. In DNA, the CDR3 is TGTGCCACCAGTGATTCGGGGGCTGGGGCCAACGTCCTGACTTTC. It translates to CATSDSGAGANVLTF.

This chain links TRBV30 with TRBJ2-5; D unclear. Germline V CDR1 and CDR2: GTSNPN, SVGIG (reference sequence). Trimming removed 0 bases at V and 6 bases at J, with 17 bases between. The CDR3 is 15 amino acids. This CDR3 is CAWSVRDLTTKTQYF. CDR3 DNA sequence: TGTGCCTGGAGTGTACGTGACCTAACTACGAAGACCCAGTACTTC.